Listed below are T cell receptor beta chains from one sample, sequenced in a study of control samples from healthy donors and cancer patients. Generated by immunoSEQ multiplex PCR, the TCRdb table keeps only in-frame clones and is missing some. The sample has approximately 190,000 clones. The sample comprised blood. These receptors were obtained from a woman younger than 45 in good health. The CDR3 runs from the conserved cysteine through the conserved F or W. D genes are given only for firm matches.

j_call d_call v_call cdr3_aa cdr3_nt
TRBJ1-2 - TRBV19 CASSETEFWGYTF TGTGCCAGTAGTGAAACGGAGTTCTGGGGCTACACCTTC
TRBJ2-3 TRBD2 TRBV13 CASSPLAGGLWDTQYF TGTGCCAGCAGCCCCCTAGCGGGGGGGCTATGGGATACGCAGTATTTT
TRBJ1-4 - TRBV6-1 CASSEVVEEKLFF TGTGCCAGCAGTGAGGTAGTTGAGGAAAAACTGTTTTTT
TRBJ1-2 TRBD1 TRBV2 CASRELDRAHGYTF TGTGCCAGCAGGGAACTAGACAGGGCCCATGGCTACACCTTC
TRBJ1-1 - TRBV7-9 CASSPRGRGESTEAFF TGTGCCAGCAGCCCCCGGGGGAGGGGCGAATCAACTGAAGCTTTCTTT
TRBJ1-5 - TRBV11-2 CASSTVQGQPQHF TGTGCCAGCAGCACAGTACAGGGTCAGCCCCAGCATTTT
TRBJ2-2 - TRBV5-1 CASSLPSTANTGELFF TGCGCCAGCAGCCTCCCAAGTACTGCGAACACCGGGGAGCTGTTTTTT
TRBJ1-1 - TRBV30 CAWSVQGNTEAFF TGTGCCTGGAGTGTACAAGGGAACACTGAAGCTTTCTTT
TRBJ2-7 - TRBV28 CASRKDRVGEQYF TGTGCCAGCAGAAAGGACCGGGTTGGAGAGCAGTACTTC
TRBJ2-1 - TRBV27 CASSLAVGFF TGTGCCAGCAGTTTGGCCGTAGGGTTCTTC
TRBJ1-2 - TRBV29-1 CSVDPRGGYTF TGCAGCGTTGACCCCCGGGGTGGCTACACCTTC
TRBJ2-7 - TRBV28 CASSFFKTEGSIYEQYF TGTGCCAGCAGTTTCTTTAAGACTGAAGGCTCCATCTACGAGCAGTACTTC
TRBJ1-4 TRBD1 TRBV7-9 CASSLHGQGYKLFF TGTGCCAGCAGCCTCCATGGACAGGGGTATAAACTGTTTTTT
TRBJ1-4 - TRBV19 CASSQAKGLGEKLFF TGTGCCAGTTCACAGGCGAAGGGGTTAGGCGAAAAACTGTTTTTT
TRBJ1-6 - TRBV30 CATKDNSPLHF TGTGCCACAAAGGATAATTCACCCCTCCACTTT
TRBJ2-1 - TRBV25-1 CASSESSYNEQFF TGTGCCAGCAGTGAATCTAGCTACAATGAGCAGTTCTTC
TRBJ1-5 - TRBV30 CAWSVTGRNQPQHF TGTGCCTGGAGTGTAACAGGAAGGAATCAGCCCCAGCATTTT
TRBJ1-1 - TRBV5-1 CASSSALEGEAFF TGCGCCAGCAGCTCCGCCCTCGAGGGTGAAGCTTTCTTT
TRBJ1-2 TRBD1 TRBV12-3/TRBV12-4 CASSRQGNYGYTF TGTGCCAGCAGCAGACAGGGAAACTATGGCTACACCTTC
TRBJ2-7 - TRBV27 CASSSLYEQYF TGTGCCAGCAGTTCCCTCTACGAGCAGTACTTC
TRBJ1-5 - TRBV19 CASGWAAEQPQHF TGTGCCAGTGGGTGGGCAGCGGAGCAGCCCCAGCATTTT
TRBJ1-1 - TRBV7-6 CASSPAKGPKGTEAFF TGTGCCAGCAGCCCCGCAAAGGGACCCAAGGGCACTGAAGCTTTCTTT
TRBJ1-6 - TRBV6-1 CASSEGWVVSSPLHF TGTGCCAGCAGTGAAGGTTGGGTGGTCAGTTCACCCCTCCACTTT
TRBJ1-1 - TRBV19 CASRPLPGTANTEAFF TGTGCCAGTAGACCCCTCCCCGGGACCGCGAACACTGAAGCTTTCTTT
TRBJ2-7 TRBD2 TRBV18 CASTFAGGPYEQYF TGTGCCAGCACCTTCGCGGGGGGTCCCTACGAGCAGTACTTC
TRBJ1-5 - TRBV7-2 CASSQYNQPQHF TGTGCCAGCAGCCAATACAATCAGCCCCAGCATTTT
TRBJ1-1 - TRBV30 CARSTGNTEAFF TGTGCCAGGTCGACAGGGAACACTGAAGCTTTCTTT
TRBJ2-5 TRBD2 TRBV4-1 CASSQAWLAGEGTQYF TGCGCCAGCAGCCAAGCCTGGCTAGCGGGGGAGGGGACCCAGTACTTC
TRBJ1-2 - TRBV6-1 CASSEAPGDRINYGYTF TGTGCCAGCAGTGAAGCCCCAGGCGACAGGATTAACTATGGCTACACCTTC
TRBJ1-3 - TRBV14 CASSQGISGNTIYF TGTGCCAGCAGCCAAGGGATCTCTGGAAACACCATATATTTT
TRBJ1-2 TRBD1 TRBV14 CASSQNLQGSYGYTF TGTGCCAGCAGCCAAAATTTACAGGGGTCCTATGGCTACACCTTC
TRBJ2-7 TRBD1 TRBV29-1 CSVGRQGAYEQYF TGCAGCGTTGGGCGACAGGGGGCTTACGAGCAGTACTTC
TRBJ2-7 - TRBV2 CASSESAWEQYF TGTGCCAGCAGTGAGTCAGCGTGGGAGCAGTACTTC
TRBJ1-5 - TRBV28 CASSLGVNQPQHF TGTGCCAGCAGTTTAGGGGTAAATCAGCCCCAGCATTTT
TRBJ2-5 - TRBV6-1 CASSDADRLYQETQYF TGTGCCAGCAGTGACGCGGACAGATTATACCAAGAGACCCAGTACTTC
TRBJ1-5 - TRBV9 CASSVGGGPNQPQHF TGTGCCAGCAGCGTAGGAGGGGGTCCCAATCAGCCCCAGCATTTT
TRBJ1-1 - TRBV7-2 CASSRGPDSEAFF TGTGCCAGCAGCCGCGGCCCAGATTCTGAAGCTTTCTTT
TRBJ1-4 - TRBV29-1 CSVEDGTNEKLFF TGCAGCGTTGAGGACGGAACTAATGAAAAACTGTTTTTT
TRBJ2-1 TRBD1 TRBV20-1 CSASKGALRFYKDNEQFF TGCAGTGCTAGTAAGGGGGCACTCAGGTTCTATAAGGACAATGAGCAGTTCTTC
TRBJ1-1 - TRBV10-1 CASSEGDEMNTEAFF TGCGCCAGCAGTGAGGGGGACGAAATGAACACTGAAGCTTTCTTT
TRBJ2-1 - TRBV7-3 CASSQPRDPRDNEQFF TGTGCCAGCAGCCAGCCCAGGGACCCGAGGGACAATGAGCAGTTCTTC
TRBJ1-5 - TRBV28 CASSYAMGQPQHF TGTGCCAGCAGTTACGCGATGGGGCAGCCCCAGCATTTT
TRBJ1-5 TRBD1 TRBV24-1 CATSKGGWNQPQHF TGTGCCACCAGTAAAGGGGGCTGGAATCAGCCCCAGCATTTT
TRBJ2-5 - TRBV7-9 CASSLARGAETQYF TGTGCCAGCAGCTTAGCTCGGGGCGCCGAGACCCAGTACTTC
TRBJ2-1 TRBD1 TRBV6-5 CASNDRDSYNEQFF TGTGCCAGCAACGACAGGGACTCCTACAATGAGCAGTTCTTC
TRBJ2-3 - TRBV6-4 CASSDLGGLGTQYF TGTGCCAGCAGTGACCTGGGGGGCCTGGGTACGCAGTATTTT
TRBJ1-6 - TRBV13 CASSMGGGYSPLHF TGTGCCAGCAGCATGGGGGGGGGATACTCACCCCTCCACTTT
TRBJ2-5 TRBD2 TRBV11-2 CASSLGPLAGVPETQYF TGTGCCAGCAGCTTAGGGCCCCTAGCGGGGGTTCCGGAGACCCAGTACTTC
TRBJ1-1 - TRBV5-1 CASSLWSGEEAFF TGCGCCAGCAGCTTGTGGAGCGGGGAAGAAGCTTTCTTT
TRBJ1-2 - TRBV29-1 CSVEDRGAGRGYTF TGCAGCGTTGAAGATCGAGGGGCCGGAAGGGGCTACACCTTC
TRBJ2-7 - TRBV21-1 CASRIGAGGPYEQYF TGTGCCAGCAGAATAGGGGCGGGGGGGCCCTACGAGCAGTACTTC
TRBJ2-2 - TRBV3-1/TRBV3-2 CASSQTSGELFF TGTGCCAGCAGCCAGACTAGCGGGGAGCTGTTTTTT
TRBJ1-1 - TRBV19 CASSIGLGQGDTEAFF TGTGCCAGTAGTATAGGACTTGGGCAGGGCGATACTGAAGCTTTCTTT
TRBJ2-1 - TRBV29-1 CSIGGALNEQFF TGCAGCATAGGGGGGGCATTAAATGAGCAGTTCTTC
TRBJ1-5 - TRBV18 CASSPVYSNQPQHF TGTGCCAGCTCACCAGTTTATAGCAATCAGCCCCAGCATTTT
TRBJ1-2 TRBD1 TRBV4-3 CASSQQGARGNGYTF TGCGCCAGCAGCCAACAGGGGGCGAGGGGGAATGGCTACACCTTC
TRBJ1-2 - TRBV28 CASSLAAPASYGYTF TGTGCCAGCAGTTTGGCGGCCCCCGCATCCTACGGCTACACCTTC
TRBJ2-1 TRBD2 TRBV28 CASSGLAGVSYNEQFF TGTGCCAGCAGTGGGTTAGCGGGGGTCTCCTACAATGAGCAGTTCTTC
TRBJ1-4 - TRBV5-1 CASSYWRDPVGEKLFF TGCGCCAGCAGCTATTGGAGGGACCCTGTGGGGGAAAAACTGTTTTTT
TRBJ1-2 - TRBV7-2 CASSLPLGVIYGYTF TGTGCCAGCAGCCTCCCCCTGGGTGTGATCTATGGCTACACCTTC